The 7 T cell receptor beta chains given below trace back to one sample, sequenced in a study of CD8+CD57+ T cells in acquired aplastic anemia. TCR beta VDJ combinations and CDR3 sequences were profiled from genomic DNA. One entry per CDR3 protein results from TCRdb running MiXCR on the reads. This table has some 150,000 distinct CDR3 sequences, around 41% appearing once. Source material: sorted CD4+, CD8+, or CD8+CD57+ T cells (not recorded which) from PBMCs. The receptors originated from a human donor in good health, serving as a control.

The chain recombines TRBV7-6 with TRBJ2-7, with 12 bases fitting TRBD2. This CDR3 is 17 amino acids long. V gave up 5 bases and J gave up 4 bases; unmatched junction bases: 12. The germline CDR1 and CDR2 sequences are SGHVS and FNYEAQ. The CDR3 is CASSPGHTSGGIYEQYF. The CDR3 bases are TGTGCCAGCAGCCCGGGCCACACTAGCGGGGGGATTTACGAGCAGTACTTC. Supplemented by reference TRBV7-6 and TRBJ2-7, the full variable domain reads GAGVSQSPRYKVTKRGQDVALRCDPISGHVSLYWYRQALGQGPEFLTYFNYEAQQDKSGLPNDRFSAERPEGSISTLTIQRTEQRDSAMYRCASSPGHTSGGIYEQYFGPGTRLTVT.

About this clonotype: An end of the junction differs from the germline gene, which may be a read error. This chain joins TRBV18 and TRBJ2-7, with 7 bases lining up with TRBD2. Looked up from germline, CDR1 is KGHSH and CDR2 is LQKENI. The length of the CDR3 is 15 residues. CDR3 DNA sequence: TGTGCCAGCTCACCAAGCGGACTAGGGGCCTACGAGCAGCACTTC. It is translated as CASSPSGLGAYEQHF.

Concerning this clonotype itself: The junction departs from the called germline gene at one end, perhaps through a read error. The chain carries TRBV30 and TRBJ1-5, with 7 bases that match TRBD1. The germline V gene has CDR1 GTSNPN and CDR2 SVGIG (reference sequence). CDR3 length: 14 amino acids. The CDR3 here is CAWSAAQGNRPQHF. DNA of the CDR3: TGTGCCTGGAGTGCTGCACAGGGGAATCGGCCCCAGCATTTT.

V usage is TRBV9 and J usage is TRBJ2-1; 9 nucleotides line up with TRBD2. CDR1 SGDLS and CDR2 YYNGEE come from the germline V gene. After removal of 3 bases from V and 2 bases from J, the junction contained 3 bases not matched to a gene. This CDR3 comprises 15 residues. The CDR3 DNA sequence: TGTGCCAGCAGCGCTAGCGGGGAGGCCTACAATGAGCAGTTCTTC. This gives the protein CASSASGEAYNEQFF.

This clonotype has ten or more counts. The V gene is TRBV7-2, the J gene TRBJ2-7, with 10 bases that match TRBD2. This CDR3 is built from 17 residues. The germline CDR1 and CDR2 sequences are SGHTA and FQGNSA. V lost 5 bases to trimming and J lost 5 bases; unmatched junction nucleotides: 15. This chain's CDR3 is CASSQSPQFSGGHEQYF. The CDR3 nucleotides are TGTGCCAGCAGCCAGTCCCCACAATTTAGCGGGGGGCACGAGCAGTACTTC.

This clonotype turned up a few times. This chain joins TRBV12-3 or TRBV12-4 and TRBJ1-5; 8 bases are a match to TRBD1. The CDR3 contains 16 residues. V shed 5 bases, J shed 1 base, and the junction held 7 bases outside the gene matches. This CDR3 is CASSQLQGGSNQPQHF. The CDR3 nucleotides read TGTGCCAGCAGTCAACTACAGGGGGGGAGCAATCAGCCCCAGCATTTT.

V gene TRBV7-2 combines with J gene TRBJ2-5; D uncertain. The CDR3 runs to 13 residues. V was pared by 4 bases and J by 5 bases, with 11 bases between. The V gene's germline CDR1 is SGHTA and CDR2 FQGNSA. The CDR3 is CASSSIDLETQYF. Here the CDR3 DNA reads TGTGCCAGCAGCTCTATAGATCTGGAGACCCAGTACTTC. Full variable domain (missing parts from reference TRBV7-2 and TRBJ2-5): GAGVSQSPSNKVTEKGKDVELRCDPISGHTALYWYRQSLGQGLEFLIYFQGNSAPDKSGLPSDRFSAERTGGSVSTLTIQRTQQEDSAVYLCASSSIDLETQYFGPGTRLLVL.